These 17 T cell receptor beta chains were all obtained from the same sample, sequenced in a study of cytomegalovirus exposure and HLA in healthy donors. PCR employed 60 Vbeta and 13 Jbeta primers. Repertoires were generated with immunoSEQ multiplex PCR, while TCRdb's copy carries only in-frame clones and drops some. The table shows about 89,000 clones, with approximately 63% occurring only once. Sequences were obtained from PBMCs. The source is a woman aged 25 to 39 in good health and CMV-seronegative.

The CDR3 coding sequence is TGTGCCAGCAGTTTAAACCTAGCCTACGAGCAGTACTTC. Protein sequence: CASSLNLAYEQYF. This rearrangement joins TRBV27 to TRBJ2-7; D is uncertain. The ends were cut back, 2 bases at V and 2 bases at J, with 7 bases in the middle. Germline V gene data show CDR1 as MNHEY and CDR2 as SMNVEV (reference sequence). The CDR3 extends over 13 amino acids.

Only a few counts were recorded for this clone. The chain combines TRBV6-5 with TRBJ1-1, with TRBD1 as a possible D gene (6 bases). Germline loops: CDR1 MNHEY, CDR2 SVGAGI. Trimming took off 7 bases at V and 4 bases at J, with 16 bases between the two ends. This CDR3 is built from 14 residues. CDR3 coding DNA: TGTGCCAGCACCCAATTACAGGGTCGCACTGAAGCTTTCTTT. Translated: CASTQLQGRTEAFF.

V and J are TRBV6-5 and TRBJ1-1, with 7 bases aligning to TRBD1. Germline-derived CDR1 and CDR2 are MNHEY and SVGAGI. V lost 6 bases to trimming and J lost 4 bases; unmatched junction nucleotides: 11. CDR3 size: 15 residues. For the CDR3, the DNA is TGTGCCAGCAGCACGACAGGGACCGTCTTCACTGAAGCTTTCTTT. It yields the protein CASSTTGTVFTEAFF.

V is TRBV7-3 and J is TRBJ2-7; TRBD1 is a possible D gene (6 bases). The CDR3 has 13 residues. The V and J ends lost 3 bases and 4 bases respectively, with 10 bases between them. From germline, CDR1 is SGHTA and CDR2 FQGTGA. The CDR3 is CASSFRQEYEQYF. The CDR3 nucleotides are TGTGCCAGCAGCTTTCGACAGGAATACGAGCAGTACTTC. Together with reference TRBV7-3 and TRBJ2-7, the CDR3 gives the full variable domain: GAGVSQTPSNKVTEKGKYVELRCDPISGHTALYWYRQSLGQGPEFLIYFQGTGAADDSGLPNDRFFAVRPEGSVSTLKIQRTERGDSAVYLCASSFRQEYEQYFGPGTRLTVT.

This clone was seen only a few times. V and J are TRBV19 and TRBJ2-2, with 8 bases aligning to TRBD1. CDR3 length: 16 amino acids. After removal of 5 bases from V and 5 bases from J, the junction contained 10 bases not matched to a gene. CDR1 and CDR2 (germline): LNHDA, SQIVND (reference sequence). The CDR3 spells CASSPTRGPRTGELFF. DNA for the CDR3: TGTGCCAGTAGTCCGACCAGGGGGCCAAGAACCGGGGAGCTGTTTTTT.

The rearrangement links TRBV6-5 to TRBJ2-3; a possible D gene is TRBD2 (6 bases). This CDR3 spans 14 amino acids. Trimming removed 8 bases at V and 2 bases at J, with 14 bases between. Germline V lookup: CDR1 MNHEY, CDR2 SVGAGI. The CDR3 DNA reads TGTGCCAGCCGCCTGCGGGGATTCACAGATACGCAGTATTTT. Its translation is CASRLRGFTDTQYF.

CDR3 nucleotides: TGTGCCACCTTGGCGGGGCGCTCTGGAAACACCATATATTTT. Its translation is CATLAGRSGNTIYF. The chain couples TRBV7-8 to TRBJ1-3; D perhaps matches TRBD1 (5 bases). V shed 10 bases and J shed 0 bases, with 13 bases lying between them. Germline lookup yields CDR1 SGHVS and CDR2 FQNEAQ. The CDR3 spans 14 residues. The full variable domain, in which reference TRBV7-8 and TRBJ1-3 provide the parts outside the CDR3, is GAGVSQSPRYKVAKRGQDVALRCDPISGHVSLFWYQQALGQGPEFLTYFQNEAQLDKSGLPSDRFFAERPEGSVSTLKIQRTQQEDSAVYLCATLAGRSGNTIYFGEGSWLTVV.

Only a few counts were recorded for this clone. J is TRBJ2-3 and V is TRBV18; 10 nucleotides match TRBD1. Germline trimming cut 8 bases from V and 0 bases from J; bases unmatched to any gene: 8. The CDR3 runs 16 residues. CDR1 KGHSH and CDR2 LQKENI come from the germline V gene. The CDR3 is CASPRQGALSTDTQYF. CDR3 bases: TGTGCCAGCCCGCGACAGGGGGCGCTTAGCACAGATACGCAGTATTTT.

J is TRBJ2-7 and V is TRBV5-4, with a tentative D call TRBD1 (6 bases). This CDR3 contains 15 residues. The ends were cut back, 1 base at V and 0 bases at J, with 11 bases in the middle. The germline CDR1 and CDR2 sequences are SGHNT and YYREEE (reference sequence). The CDR3 DNA sequence: TGTGCCAGCAGCTTGAACAGGGCCCTCTCCTACGAGCAGTACTTC. Its translation: CASSLNRALSYEQYF.

J is TRBJ2-5 and V is TRBV4-2, with 7 bases matching TRBD2. The end of the DNA aligns better with TRBJ2-7, so the J call may be wrong. Germline V CDR1 and CDR2: LGHNA, YNFKEQ. The CDR3 covers 15 residues. CDR3 nucleotide sequence: TGTGCCAGCAGCCTCGAGGAGGGAGGGCCGTACGAGCAGTACTTC. The encoded protein is CASSLEEGGPYEQYF.

The chain combines TRBV4-1 with TRBJ1-2; a possible D gene is TRBD1 (5 bases). Trimming shortened V by 7 bases and J by 4 bases, and 10 bases separated the two germline ends. CDR3 length: 12 amino acids. In germline, CDR1 is MGHRA, CDR2 YSYEKL. The CDR3 region has the DNA TGCGCCAGCACCCTCCAGGGCTATGGCTACACCTTC. Its translation: CASTLQGYGYTF.

The genes are TRBV5-5 and TRBJ1-1; D may be TRBD1 (6 bases). V dropped 4 bases and J dropped 1 base, with 11 bases sitting between them. Germline V CDR1 and CDR2: SGHKS, YYEKEE (reference sequence). CDR3 length equals 14 residues. The CDR3 DNA follows: TGTGCCAGCAGCATGGACAGTCCGAACACTGAAGCTTTCTTT. It yields the protein CASSMDSPNTEAFF.

This chain links TRBV19 with TRBJ1-5; TRBD1 is a possible D gene (5 bases). Germline-derived CDR1 and CDR2 are LNHDA and SQIVND (reference sequence). V was pared by 0 bases and J by 14 bases, with 14 bases between. The length of the CDR3 is 13 residues. This CDR3 reads CASSIENTGIEHF. Written as DNA, the CDR3 is TGTGCCAGTAGTATAGAGAATACAGGAATTGAGCATTTT.

J is TRBJ1-5 and V is TRBV19; D is uncertain. In germline, CDR1 is LNHDA, CDR2 SQIVND (reference sequence). V shed 7 bases and J shed 7 bases, with 17 bases lying between them. This CDR3 is 14 amino acids long. This CDR3 reads CASTNQEGGQPQHF. CDR3 bases: TGTGCCAGTACCAACCAAGAGGGCGGGCAGCCCCAGCATTTT.

The rearrangement links TRBV7-2 to TRBJ1-1; D perhaps matches TRBD1 (5 bases). Between the trimmed V and J ends, which lost 4 bases and 5 bases, there was a span of 14 bases. The length of the CDR3 is 14 residues. The germline CDR1 and CDR2 sequences are SGHTA and FQGNSA. This chain's CDR3 is CASSSGRGRTEAFF. CDR3 DNA: TGTGCCAGCAGCTCTGGGCGGGGGAGGACTGAAGCTTTCTTT.

This rearrangement joins TRBV27 to TRBJ2-7, with D perhaps TRBD2 (6 bases). Germline CDR1 reads MNHEY; CDR2 reads SMNVEV (reference sequence). V was trimmed by 5 bases and J by 7 bases, leaving 15 bases between them. The CDR3 runs to 13 residues. CDR3 residues: CASSPGRWAEQYF. The CDR3, as DNA: TGTGCCAGCAGTCCAGGGAGGTGGGCTGAGCAGTACTTC.

This sequence joins TRBV4-3 and TRBJ2-3; tentative D call: TRBD2 (6 bases). V was pared by 0 bases and J by 2 bases, with 21 bases between. This CDR3 is 19 amino acids long. Germline CDR1 LGHNA, CDR2 YSLEER. The CDR3 region has the DNA TGCGCCAGCAGCCAAGATACTGTGACGGGACTTACCTTCACAGATACGCAGTATTTT. It specifies CASSQDTVTGLTFTDTQYF.